This TCR beta chain was sequenced during a study of neurological immune-mediated disorders. V was trimmed by 5 bases and J by 5 bases, leaving 6 bases between them. The CDR3 is 11 residues long. The germline gives CDR1 DFQATT, CDR2 SNEGSKA (reference sequence). In its sample, this clonotype was seen many times. A single record per CDR3 protein comes from TCRdb applying MiXCR to the 5' RACE reads. The sample lists approximately 50,000 distinct CDR3 sequences, less than 4% occurring once. The source is a man aged 55-75 years with multiple sclerosis. The sample consisted of PBMCs. The chain has TRBV20-1 and TRBJ2-2, with a possible D match to TRBD2 (6 bases). The CDR3 sequence: CSAGGTGELFF. The DNA of the CDR3 is TGCAGTGCTGGGGGGACCGGGGAGCTGTTTTTT.